A single sample is the source of the 12 T cell receptor beta chains below, sequenced in a study of T cells in pancreatic ductal adenocarcinoma. Surgery without prior neoadjuvant therapy was the treatment of the selected pancreatic ductal adenocarcinoma patients. TCRdb's copy holds only in-frame clones and misses some; the assay was immunoSEQ multiplex PCR. Found here are roughly 31,000 clones, roughly 92% of them singletons; the top ten hold less than 2.5%. Sequences were obtained from PBMCs. The receptors were sampled from a human donor with pancreatic ductal adenocarcinoma.

This chain connects TRBV16 to TRBJ2-4; a possible D gene is TRBD1 (6 bases). The ends were cut back, 1 base at V and 1 base at J, with 8 bases in the middle. This CDR3 contains 15 residues. Per the germline V gene, CDR1 is KGHSY and CDR2 is FQNENV. CDR3 loop: CASSQFGQAKNIQYF. For the CDR3, the DNA is TGTGCCAGCAGCCAATTCGGACAGGCCAAAAACATTCAGTACTTC.

This chain uses TRBV29-1 with TRBJ1-2; D is possibly TRBD1 (5 bases). This CDR3 region has 11 residues. V gave up 5 bases and J gave up 6 bases, with 10 bases separating them. From germline, CDR1 is SQVTM and CDR2 ANQGSEA. CDR3 sequence (DNA): TGCAGCGTTCTGGGGGACCATGGCTACACCTTC. Protein sequence: CSVLGDHGYTF.

The V and J genes are TRBV28 and TRBJ2-4, with 11 bases matching TRBD1. V lost 5 bases to trimming and J lost 7 bases; unmatched junction nucleotides: 10. Looked up from germline, CDR1 is MDHEN and CDR2 is SYDVKM. The CDR3 runs to 16 residues. CDR3 residues: CASSEIRTGGRNIQYF. DNA for the CDR3: TGTGCCAGCAGTGAGATCAGGACAGGGGGCCGGAACATTCAGTACTTC.

The chain couples TRBV18 to TRBJ2-1, with 9 nucleotides matching TRBD2. The junction had 8 bases not matched to a gene; V was cut back by 3 bases and J by 2 bases. The germline V gene encodes CDR1 KGHSH and CDR2 LQKENI. The CDR3 totals 17 residues. The CDR3 here is CASSPVSGRKTYNEQFF. CDR3 sequence (DNA): TGTGCCAGCTCACCTGTTAGCGGGAGAAAGACCTACAATGAGCAGTTCTTC.

This clone was found once. The chain employs TRBV7-2 and TRBJ2-2; no reliable D call. The CDR3 is made up of 13 amino acids. Trimming removed 3 bases at V and 5 bases at J, with 7 bases between. Germline assignment: CDR1 SGHTA and CDR2 FQGNSA. CDR3 in DNA: TGTGCCAGCAGCTTCTCAACAACCGGGGAGCTGTTTTTT. It encodes CASSFSTTGELFF.

J is TRBJ1-1 and V is TRBV28, with a tentative D call TRBD1 (6 bases). Trimming pared 5 bases from V and 1 base from J, leaving 14 bases between. The CDR3 contains 15 residues. CDR1 is MDHEN and CDR2 is SYDVKM in the germline V gene. CDR3 in amino acids: CASSPTPTGNTEAFF. The CDR3 DNA sequence: TGTGCCAGCAGTCCTACACCGACAGGGAACACTGAAGCTTTCTTT.

The V and J genes are TRBV5-1 and TRBJ1-2; D is uncertain. The germline gives CDR1 SGHRS, CDR2 YFSETQ. The V gene lost 0 bases and the J gene lost 8 bases, with 17 bases spanning the gap. This CDR3 contains 15 residues. CDR3: CASSLASAGSEGYTF. CDR3 coding DNA: TGCGCCAGCAGCTTGGCCTCCGCGGGGTCTGAAGGCTACACCTTC.

The V call is TRBV7-2, the J call TRBJ2-6; D gene unclear. The CDR3 extends over 16 amino acids. Germline V gene data show CDR1 as SGHTA and CDR2 as FQGNSA. V lost 5 bases and J lost 4, with 15 bases in between. The CDR3 here is CASSPGPIRGANVLTF. In DNA, the CDR3 is TGTGCCAGCAGCCCAGGACCGATCCGCGGGGCCAACGTCCTGACTTTC. The full variable domain, its missing parts supplied by reference TRBV7-2 and TRBJ2-6, is GAGVSQSPSNKVTEKGKDVELRCDPISGHTALYWYRQSLGQGLEFLIYFQGNSAPDKSGLPSDRFSAERTGGSVSTLTIQRTQQEDSAVYLCASSPGPIRGANVLTFGAGSRLTVL.

The chain links TRBV4-1 to TRBJ2-2; perhaps TRBD1 as D (6 bases). The CDR3 spans 15 residues. Germline V lookup: CDR1 MGHRA, CDR2 YSYEKL. Trimming left V 4 bases short and J 3 bases short, with 12 bases between. CDR3 sequence: CASSLGAGDTGELFF. CDR3 DNA: TGCGCCAGCAGCCTAGGGGCAGGGGACACCGGGGAGCTGTTTTTT.

This clone was observed a few times. The chain couples TRBV6-5 to TRBJ2-7; tentatively, D is TRBD2 (5 bases). Trimming took off 2 bases at V and 0 bases at J, with 14 bases between the two ends. From germline, CDR1 is MNHEY and CDR2 SVGAGI. The CDR3 length is 16 residues. CDR3 coding DNA: TGTGCCAGCAGTTACGGTCCGGCGGGCCTCTCCTACGAGCAGTACTTC. Residues: CASSYGPAGLSYEQYF.

The genes are TRBV27 and TRBJ2-1; possible D gene TRBD2, 5 bases. The CDR3 sequence is 14 residues long. V shed 8 bases and J shed 4 bases, with 15 bases lying between them. CDR1 and CDR2 from the germline V gene are MNHEY and SMNVEV (reference sequence). DNA for the CDR3: TGTGCCAGCGGCACCCTCGGGGATTACAATGAGCAGTTCTTC. The encoded protein is CASGTLGDYNEQFF.

This clone was seen a single time. The chain recombines TRBV19 with TRBJ1-5; the D is unclear. The CDR3 has 15 residues. Trimming took 4 bases from V and 2 from J, leaving 12 bases between them. Germline V lookup: CDR1 LNHDA, CDR2 SQIVND (reference sequence). The CDR3 DNA follows: TGTGCCAGTAGTACCCAACAGAGGGGCAATCAGCCCCAGCATTTT. Translating it yields CASSTQQRGNQPQHF.